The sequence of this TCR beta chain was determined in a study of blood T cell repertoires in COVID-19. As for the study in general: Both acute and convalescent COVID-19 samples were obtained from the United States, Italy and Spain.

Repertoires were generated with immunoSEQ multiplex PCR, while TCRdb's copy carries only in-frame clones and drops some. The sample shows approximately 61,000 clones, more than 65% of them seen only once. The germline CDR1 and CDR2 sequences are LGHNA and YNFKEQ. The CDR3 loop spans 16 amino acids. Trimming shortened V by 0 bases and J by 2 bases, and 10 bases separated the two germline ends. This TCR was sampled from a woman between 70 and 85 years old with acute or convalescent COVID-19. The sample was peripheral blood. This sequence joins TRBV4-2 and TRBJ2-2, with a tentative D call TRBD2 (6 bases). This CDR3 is CASSQEVEGNTGELFF. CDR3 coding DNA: TGTGCCAGCAGCCAAGAAGTGGAGGGAAACACCGGGGAGCTGTTTTTT.